This TCR beta chain was obtained from a study of cytotoxic CD8 clonotypes in ibrutinib-treated CLL. This clone has at least ten counts. Its antigen is still unknown. General study findings and limits: Rising at ibrutinib response, clonality subsequently fell back toward baseline at progression. The clonality rise at ibrutinib response reflected private clonotype expansion. Patients with sustained remission and those progressing were sampled at differing times.

As input for TCR beta libraries, roughly 2.1 micrograms of genomic DNA came from cryopreserved PBMCs. The assay was immunoSEQ multiplex PCR, and TCRdb's table has in-frame clones only and misses some. The sample comprises just over 200,000 clones, 65% to 80% of which are singletons, and roughly 5.8% rests with the top ten. Per germline, CDR1 SGHRS and CDR2 YFSETQ. The CDR3 consists of 14 residues. The V end lost 4 bases, the J end lost 5 bases, and 12 bases lay between the germline ends. The sequences come from PBMCs, collected after 12 months of ibrutinib treatment. This chain joins TRBV5-1 and TRBJ1-4; D is perhaps TRBD1 (5 bases). The sequence was collected from a human donor with chronic lymphocytic leukemia. This CDR3 reads CASSTTGGNEKLFF. The CDR3 DNA reads TGCGCCAGCAGCACAACTGGGGGAAATGAAAAACTGTTTTTT.